Below are 31 T cell receptor beta chains sequenced from a single sample in a study of shared clonotypes between healthy human individuals (dated by TCRdb to 2020 to 2021). The library was obtained by the immunoSEQ multiplex PCR assay. TCRdb limited this immuneACCESS table to in-frame rearrangements with V and J called. A share of clones is missing; checked studies link under half to unresolved V genes, and the rest is unexplained. Recorded for this sample are fewer than 1 million clones; about 97% of them occurred a single time. Less than 0.25% of the sample rests with the top ten. CD8 naive samples consisted of CD45RO-negative cells that were positively selected for CCR7, yielding a CD45RA+CCR7+ population without TemRA cells. The sample comprised naive CD8+ T cells sorted from blood. According to the study, the label for this sample's cell subset or site signals: CD45RA+CCR7+. These receptors came from a man aged 25-45 years in good health.

This chain joins TRBV7-9 and TRBJ2-6, with D possibly being TRBD1 (6 bases). The length of the CDR3 is 18 residues. V was trimmed by 5 bases and J by 2 bases, leaving 19 bases between them. From germline, CDR1 is SEHNR and CDR2 FQNEAQ (reference sequence). The CDR3, as DNA: TGTGCCAGCAGCCCCTCGACAGGCAGGGAAGCTGGGGCCAACGTCCTGACTTTC. Amino acid sequence: CASSPSTGREAGANVLTF.

This clone appeared a single time. The chain uses TRBV28 and TRBJ2-7; D ambiguous. Germline CDR1 is MDHEN and CDR2 is SYDVKM. CDR3 size: 13 residues. With 5 bases removed from V and 3 bases from J, the gap between germline ends came to 11 bases. Here the CDR3 reads CASSGPILYEQYF. As DNA, the CDR3 is TGTGCCAGCAGTGGACCTATCCTCTACGAGCAGTACTTC. The whole variable domain, filled in from reference TRBV28 and TRBJ2-7, reads DVKVTQSSRYLVKRTGEKVFLECVQDMDHENMFWYRQDPGLGLRLIYFSYDVKMKEKGDIPEGYSVSREKKERFSLILESASTNQTSMYLCASSGPILYEQYFGPGTRLTVT.

This clone was counted once. The chain employs TRBV7-8 and TRBJ1-4, with D perhaps TRBD1 (6 bases). The CDR3 spans 15 residues. V lost 1 base and J lost 8, with 14 bases in between. Germline assignment: CDR1 SGHVS and CDR2 FQNEAQ. The CDR3 protein is CASSLVVGAREKLFF. The CDR3 DNA follows: TGTGCCAGCAGCTTAGTGGTGGGGGCACGGGAAAAACTGTTTTTT.

The J gene is TRBJ2-1, the V gene TRBV13; 7 bases line up with TRBD1. Germline CDR1 reads PRHDT; CDR2 reads FYEKMQ (reference sequence). The CDR3 runs to 12 residues. V lost 5 bases to trimming and J lost 8 bases; unmatched junction nucleotides: 3. The CDR3 loop is CASSRTGDEQFF. CDR3 DNA: TGTGCCAGCAGCCGGACAGGTGATGAGCAGTTCTTC.

CDR3 sequence reads: CASSANGAAEQYF. The CDR3 nucleotides read TGTGCCAGCAGCGCGAACGGGGCTGCCGAGCAGTACTTC. The chain couples TRBV5-4 to TRBJ2-7, with D possibly being TRBD1 or TRBD2 (5 bases each). From germline, CDR1 is SGHNT and CDR2 YYREEE (reference sequence). The CDR3 is 13 residues long. V shed 4 bases and J shed 6 bases, with 14 bases lying between them.

The chain has TRBV7-2 and TRBJ2-7; D is unresolved. Trimming cost V 5 bases and J 6 bases, with 8 bases left between them. The germline V gene encodes CDR1 SGHTA and CDR2 FQGNSA. This CDR3 is built from 11 residues. The CDR3 is CASSALLEQYF. The CDR3 coding sequence is TGTGCCAGCAGCGCCCTCCTCGAGCAGTACTTC.

The genes are TRBV11-2 and TRBJ2-3; D is unclear. Germline CDR1 reads SGHAT; CDR2 reads FQNNGV. This CDR3 has 13 residues. The V and J ends lost 3 bases and 2 bases respectively, with 6 bases between them. In DNA form, the CDR3 reads TGTGCCAGCAGCTTCGTTCTCACAGATACGCAGTATTTT. It codes for CASSFVLTDTQYF.

As for this clone: Within the sample, other DNA sequences also encode this same CDR3. V gene TRBV20-1 combines with J gene TRBJ2-1; D is undetermined. Trimming shortened V by 0 bases and J by 8 bases, and 5 bases separated the two germline ends. This CDR3 is built from 11 residues. Germline V CDR1 and CDR2: DFQATT, SNEGSKA (reference sequence). The CDR3 bases are TGCAGTGCTAGAGAGGGGTATGAGCAGTTCTTC. Its protein is CSAREGYEQFF.

The chain recombines TRBV5-1 with TRBJ2-5; possible D gene TRBD2, 5 bases. V gave up 0 bases and J gave up 0 bases, with 9 bases separating them. Germline CDR1 is SGHRS and CDR2 is YFSETQ. This CDR3 contains 15 residues. The CDR3 protein is CASSLVEGHQETQYF. Here the CDR3 DNA reads TGCGCCAGCAGCTTGGTCGAGGGCCACCAAGAGACCCAGTACTTC.

V and J are TRBV6-5 and TRBJ2-7, with D perhaps assigned TRBD1 or TRBD2 (5 bases each). Looked up from germline, CDR1 is MNHEY and CDR2 is SVGAGI. The CDR3 covers 13 residues. V gave up 5 bases and J gave up 3 bases, with 11 bases separating them. CDR3 DNA sequence: TGTGCCAGCAGTCCTTCGGGGCACTACGAGCAGTACTTC. Protein: CASSPSGHYEQYF.

The V and J genes are TRBV11-2 and TRBJ2-3; D might be TRBD1 (5 bases). Germline assignment: CDR1 SGHAT and CDR2 FQNNGV. The CDR3 is 13 residues long. The ends were cut back, 5 bases at V and 5 bases at J, with 11 bases in the middle. For the CDR3, the DNA is TGTGCCAGCAGCGCGGACATTCAAGATACGCAGTATTTT. Translated, it gives CASSADIQDTQYF.

This chain links TRBV1 with TRBJ2-7. TRBV1 is a known pseudogene. This CDR3 has 12 amino acids. The chain's CDR3 is CTSSQVTYEQYF. In nucleotides, the CDR3 is TGCACCAGCAGCCAAGTGACCTACGAGCAGTACTTC.

J is TRBJ2-7 and V is TRBV5-5, with TRBD2 matching over 12 bases. Germline CDR1 reads SGHKS; CDR2 reads YYEKEE (reference sequence). CDR3 length: 15 amino acids. V lost 4 bases and J lost 4; bases outside the gene matches: 6. As DNA, the CDR3 is TGTGCCAGCAGCCTAGGGACTAGCGGGTGGTACGAGCAGTACTTC. As protein: CASSLGTSGWYEQYF.

This chain connects TRBV7-9 to TRBJ1-5, with TRBD1 identical over 10 bases. Trimming removed 4 bases from V and 3 bases from J; junction bases left unmatched: 9. Germline assignment: CDR1 SEHNR and CDR2 FQNEAQ (reference sequence). The CDR3 consists of 17 residues. CDR3 residues: CASSSGQGGTDNQPQHF. The CDR3 DNA reads TGTGCCAGCAGCTCTGGACAGGGGGGGACGGACAATCAGCCCCAGCATTTT.

The chain couples TRBV11-2 to TRBJ2-5; D gene unclear. Trimming removed 5 bases at V and 10 bases at J, with 17 bases between. Germline V gene lookup returns CDR1 SGHAT and CDR2 FQNNGV. CDR3 length equals 13 residues. The CDR3 sequence: CASSLGLEYDQYF. In DNA form, the CDR3 reads TGTGCCAGCAGCCTTGGTTTGGAGTATGACCAGTACTTC.

V usage is TRBV14 and J usage is TRBJ2-7; D remains ambiguous. Trimming shortened V by 4 bases and J by 5 bases, and 12 bases separated the two germline ends. Germline values: CDR1 SGHDN, CDR2 FVKESK. CDR3 length: 13 amino acids. This CDR3 reads CASSPGGIHEQYF. In nucleotides, the CDR3 is TGTGCCAGCAGCCCCGGTGGCATCCACGAGCAGTACTTC.

In regard to this clone: Other nucleotide sequences from this sample produce the same CDR3. The chain links TRBV10-3 to TRBJ2-3; no reliable D call. The CDR3 contains 12 residues. CDR1 and CDR2 (germline): ENHRY, SYGVKD. Deletions cut 0 bases from V and 3 bases from J, with 1 base between. The CDR3 reads CAISESTDTQYF. Written as DNA, the CDR3 is TGTGCCATCAGTGAGTCGACAGATACGCAGTATTTT.

The chain carries TRBV29-1 and TRBJ1-1; D uncertain. The CDR3 is 10 amino acids. Germline CDR1 reads SQVTM; CDR2 reads ANQGSEA. Trimming removed 5 bases at V and 11 bases at J, with 12 bases between. CDR3 in DNA: TGCAGCGTTTCCCTCCTTCGGGCTTTCTTT. This gives the protein CSVSLLRAFF. Supplemented by reference TRBV29-1 and TRBJ1-1, the full variable domain reads SAVISQKPSRDICQRGTSLTIQCQVDSQVTMMFWYRQQPGQSLTLIATANQGSEATYESGFVIDKFPISRPNLTFSTLTVSNMSPEDSSIYLCSVSLLRAFFGQGTRLTVV.

Comment on this clone: The sample carries other DNA sequences with the same CDR3. CDR3: CASSLGGYEQYF. The CDR3 DNA is TGTGCCAGCAGCTTGGGGGGCTACGAGCAGTACTTC. This chain links TRBV5-6 with TRBJ2-7, with no clear D. Germline V gives CDR1 SGHDT, CDR2 YYEEEE. The CDR3 consists of 12 residues. The V gene lost 0 bases and the J gene lost 3 bases, with 4 bases spanning the gap.

The chain uses TRBV6-5 and TRBJ1-1; no clear D. The CDR3 covers 13 residues. V was clipped by 0 bases and J by 6 bases, with 8 bases between them. Looked up from germline, CDR1 is MNHEY and CDR2 is SVGAGI. This CDR3 is CASSYSQQAEAFF. In nucleotides, the CDR3 is TGTGCCAGCAGTTACTCGCAGCAGGCTGAAGCTTTCTTT.

This chain connects TRBV28 to TRBJ2-1; D gene unclear. The germline V and J ends were trimmed by 3 bases and 8 bases, with 2 bases remaining between them. Germline lookup yields CDR1 MDHEN and CDR2 SYDVKM. The CDR3 has 10 residues. CDR3 loop: CASSFHEQFF. The CDR3 bases are TGTGCCAGCAGTTTTCATGAGCAGTTCTTC.

The rearrangement links TRBV29-1 to TRBJ2-3; TRBD2 matches at 13 bases. This CDR3 has 17 amino acids. Germline loops: CDR1 SQVTM, CDR2 ANQGSEA. Germline trimming cut 6 bases from V and 0 bases from J; bases unmatched to any gene: 9. The CDR3 here is CSVSGTSGTKSTDTQYF. CDR3 sequence (DNA): TGCAGCGTGTCCGGGACTAGCGGGACCAAGAGCACAGATACGCAGTATTTT.

The chain links TRBV27 to TRBJ2-7, with TRBD2 matching over 12 bases. V lost 2 bases to trimming and J lost 6 bases; unmatched junction nucleotides: 11. The CDR3 runs 17 residues. Germline loops: CDR1 MNHEY, CDR2 SMNVEV (reference sequence). CDR3 sequence reads: CASSLRVGLAGLFEQYF. CDR3 sequence (DNA): TGTGCCAGCAGTTTAAGGGTTGGACTAGCGGGATTGTTCGAGCAGTACTTC.

The V call is TRBV14, the J call TRBJ2-7, with D hard to call. V was shortened by 1 base and J by 4 bases, with 11 bases between the two germline ends. The CDR3 sequence is 14 residues long. Germline V CDR1 and CDR2: SGHDN, FVKESK. CDR3 DNA: TGTGCCAGCAGCCAAGGGTATCTGCGATACGAGCAGTACTTC. Amino acid sequence: CASSQGYLRYEQYF. Based on the CDR3 plus reference TRBV14 and TRBJ2-7, the full variable domain is EAGVTQFPSHSVIEKGQTVTLRCDPISGHDNLYWYRRVMGKEIKFLLHFVKESKQDESGMPNNRFLAERTGGTYSTLKVQPAELEDSGVYFCASSQGYLRYEQYFGPGTRLTVT.

The J gene is TRBJ2-7, the V gene TRBV28, with D possibly matching TRBD1 (6 bases). CDR3 length: 15 amino acids. Germline CDR1 MDHEN, CDR2 SYDVKM. Between the trimmed V and J ends, which lost 5 bases and 4 bases, there was a span of 18 bases. CDR3 DNA: TGTGCCAGCAGTCCAGGGCCGGACAGTTATTACGAGCAGTACTTC. It encodes CASSPGPDSYYEQYF.

The chain employs TRBV4-1 and TRBJ1-2, with D hard to call. V lost 0 bases to trimming and J lost 8 bases, with 10 bases between them. This CDR3 is 13 amino acids long. In germline, CDR1 is MGHRA, CDR2 YSYEKL. The CDR3 DNA sequence: TGCGCCAGCAGCCAAGATGAAGTGGGAGGCTACACCTTC. This codes for CASSQDEVGGYTF.

The V gene is TRBV7-9, the J gene TRBJ2-5; 9 nucleotides match TRBD1. Unmatched junction bases numbered 7, after V lost 4 bases and J lost 4 bases. There are 15 residues in the CDR3. Germline V gives CDR1 SEHNR, CDR2 FQNEAQ (reference sequence). CDR3 bases: TGTGCCAGCAGCTCACGGACAGGGGCGGGAGAGACCCAGTACTTC. It is translated as CASSSRTGAGETQYF.

The CDR3 spells CASSLLAGGNEQYF. DNA for the CDR3: TGTGCCAGCAGCCTACTAGCGGGAGGAAACGAGCAGTACTTC. The chain is built from TRBV13 and TRBJ2-7, with 12 nucleotides matching TRBD2. The CDR3 runs 14 residues. Germline trimming cut 5 bases from V and 5 bases from J; bases unmatched to any gene: 4. CDR1 and CDR2 from the germline V gene are PRHDT and FYEKMQ (reference sequence).

This rearrangement joins TRBV11-2 to TRBJ2-3; D is perhaps TRBD1 (5 bases). V gave up 4 bases and J gave up 0 bases, with 11 bases separating them. The CDR3 contains 15 residues. Germline V gene lookup returns CDR1 SGHAT and CDR2 FQNNGV. CDR3 nucleotide sequence: TGTGCCAGCAGCTCCAACGACAGAAGCACAGATACGCAGTATTTT. Its translation: CASSSNDRSTDTQYF.

Concerning this clone itself: This CDR3 is also generated by other DNA sequences in the sample. The chain carries TRBV10-3 and TRBJ2-7; D unresolved. Per the germline V gene, CDR1 is ENHRY and CDR2 is SYGVKD. The CDR3 runs 12 residues. V was cut by 0 bases and J by 4 bases, with 4 bases left in between. The CDR3 is CAISESNYEQYF. In nucleotides, the CDR3 is TGTGCCATCAGTGAGTCGAATTACGAGCAGTACTTC.

The J gene is TRBJ2-1, the V gene TRBV13, with TRBD1 as a possible D gene (6 bases). The V end was cut by 3 bases, the J end by 10 bases, with 34 bases between. The germline V gene has CDR1 PRHDT and CDR2 FYEKMQ (reference sequence). The CDR3 consists of 20 residues. The CDR3: CASSFTHGDETGLGTGEQFF. The DNA of the CDR3 is TGTGCCAGCAGCTTTACCCACGGTGACGAAACAGGGTTGGGTACAGGGGAGCAGTTCTTC.